Sequencing of this T cell receptor beta chain was carried out in a study of blood T cell repertoires in COVID-19. For the study at large: PBMCs, B-cell-depleted T cells, or T cells were the source of the cDNA or gDNA that made up the material.

Per the study methods: Reference gene primer amplification in the assay estimated nucleated cell counts. This table comes from immunoSEQ multiplex PCR, and its TCRdb copy is limited to in-frame clones, with some not included. For V, J and clone size, that table is used; D and trimming come from the DNA. The table lists 180,000 or so clones, approximately 85% of them singletons. The receptor was isolated from a human donor with active or convalescent COVID-19. The donor label of this sample is uncertain. Sequences were obtained from peripheral blood.

The chain's CDR3 is CASSFPGRNEQFF. The CDR3 coding sequence is TGTGCCAGCAGTTTTCCGGGGAGAAATGAGCAGTTCTTC. The chain uses TRBV27 and TRBJ2-1; D is possibly TRBD2 (5 bases). CDR3 length: 13 amino acids. Germline V gene lookup returns CDR1 MNHEY and CDR2 SMNVEV (reference sequence). Trimming took 3 bases from V and 7 from J, leaving 10 bases between them.